The text below deals with one T cell receptor (beta chain). Its antigen is undetermined. TCRdb independently ran MiXCR on the RT-PCR reads; one entry per CDR3 protein. The table has about 570,000 distinct CDR3 sequences, about 11% seen once. This entry belongs to a study of response to subunit inactivated influenza vaccine. Study results and caveats: New T cells are recruited in small numbers by each seasonal influenza vaccination, according to the authors' suggestion.

The same sample was also used in a study of T cells expressing NK-cell markers. As reported in that work: The authors made TCR beta cDNA libraries by 5'RACE template switching. This switching added a universal primer site and UMIs. An anti-gamma-delta TCR antibody was added in several experiments. It restricted sorting to alpha-beta TCR-expressing T cells.

The TCR sequence derives from a man over 45 who received an inactivated influenza vaccine. The sequences come from PBMCs from blood, collected on the day of vaccination.

The CDR3 sequence: CASRVRGTQYF. The CDR3 DNA follows: TGTGCCAGCAGGGTAAGGGGTACGCAGTATTTT. The chain couples TRBV12-3 or TRBV12-4 to TRBJ2-3; weak D call: TRBD1 (5 bases). The CDR3 length is 11 residues. Trimming left V 6 bases short and J 8 bases short, with 9 bases between.